A single sample gave rise to the 7 T cell receptor beta chains below, sequenced in a study of shared clonotypes between healthy human individuals. The data were produced by immunoSEQ multiplex PCR, yet TCRdb's version contains in-frame clones alone and is incomplete. The profile shows approximately 640,000 clones, around 90% of them singletons. The sequencing input was memory CD8+ T cells from PBMCs. Subset reported: CD45RO+ cells pooled with CCR7-negative TemRA cells. Receptors originate from a man aged 18 to 35 in good health. Some clones in this sample may be carry-over from other donors' samples.

This clone was seen once. The genes are TRBV27 and TRBJ2-7; TRBD2 matches 7 bases. The V segment lost 5 bases and the J segment 4 bases; nucleotides outside the gene matches: 17. CDR3 length: 17 residues. Germline V gives CDR1 MNHEY, CDR2 SMNVEV (reference sequence). Here the CDR3 reads CASSLLRSAGVDYEQYF. The CDR3 region has the DNA TGTGCCAGCAGTCTCCTTCGATCGGCGGGAGTGGATTACGAGCAGTACTTC.

This clone was found many times. The chain joins TRBV4-3 to TRBJ2-2, with 8 bases fitting TRBD2. This CDR3 has 17 amino acids. V shed 0 bases and J 4 bases; nucleotides not matched to a gene: 7. Germline V gives CDR1 LGHNA, CDR2 YSLEER. The CDR3 DNA is TGCGCCAGCAGCCAAGATGTACTAGCGGACGGCACCGGGGAGCTGTTTTTT. It encodes CASSQDVLADGTGELFF.

The CDR3 loop reads CATLASRGEQYF. The CDR3 coding sequence is TGTGCCACCTTAGCGTCCCGGGGGGAGCAGTACTTC. The rearrangement uses TRBV19 and TRBJ2-7; D perhaps matches TRBD2 (6 bases). There are 12 residues in the CDR3. Trimming pared 10 bases from V and 7 bases from J, leaving 17 bases between. The V gene's germline CDR1 is LNHDA and CDR2 SQIVND (reference sequence). The complete variable domain, with remaining parts taken from reference TRBV19 and TRBJ2-7, reads DGGITQSPKYLFRKEGQNVTLSCEQNLNHDAMYWYRQDPGQGLRLIYYSQIVNDFQKGDIAEGYSVSREKKESFPLTVTSAQKNPTAFYLCATLASRGEQYFGPGTRLTVT.

This clone was counted a single time. This specimen includes other DNA sequences encoding the same CDR3. CDR3 residues: CASRSGTSYEQYF. In DNA form, the CDR3 reads TGTGCCAGTAGGTCCGGGACCTCCTACGAGCAGTACTTC. This rearrangement joins TRBV27 to TRBJ2-7; TRBD1 or TRBD2 may be the D gene (5 bases each). Germline-derived CDR1 and CDR2 are MNHEY and SMNVEV (reference sequence). The CDR3 loop spans 13 amino acids. Deletions cut 9 bases from V and 0 bases from J, with 12 bases between.

The chain employs TRBV5-1 and TRBJ2-2; a possible D gene is TRBD1 (7 bases). The CDR3 covers 14 residues. Trimming removed 8 bases at V and 0 bases at J, with 11 bases between. Germline V CDR1 and CDR2: SGHRS, YFSETQ. In DNA form, the CDR3 reads TGCGCCAGGCGGGGACAGTCGAACACCGGGGAGCTGTTTTTT. As protein: CARRGQSNTGELFF. The full variable domain, its missing parts supplied by reference TRBV5-1 and TRBJ2-2, is KAGVTQTPRYLIKTRGQQVTLSCSPISGHRSVSWYQQTPGQGLQFLFEYFSETQRNKGNFPGRFSGRQFSNSRSEMNVSTLELGDSALYLCARRGQSNTGELFFGEGSRLTVL.

The chain recombines TRBV7-9 with TRBJ2-7; tentative D call: TRBD2 (5 bases). CDR1 SEHNR and CDR2 FQNEAQ come from the germline V gene (reference sequence). Trimming pared 3 bases from V and 7 bases from J, leaving 10 bases between. The CDR3 totals 12 residues. The CDR3 DNA sequence: TGTGCCAGCAGCTTGGTGGGGAGAGAGCAGTACTTC. Amino acids: CASSLVGREQYF.

This rearrangement joins TRBV7-6 to TRBJ2-3; 11 bases agree with TRBD2. The CDR3 length is 16 residues. Germline assignment: CDR1 SGHVS and CDR2 FNYEAQ. The J segment lost 6 bases and the V segment lost 5 bases, leaving 10 bases of the junction unmatched. The CDR3: CASSDLAGGETDTQYF. In DNA, the CDR3 is TGTGCCAGCAGCGACTTAGCGGGAGGGGAGACGGATACGCAGTATTTT.